The rows below give T cell receptor beta chains drawn from one sample of a study of blood T cells in healthy people across ages. TCRdb re-called the 5' RACE reads with MiXCR, one entry per CDR3 protein. The table lists some 890,000 distinct CDR3 sequences, approximately 32% of them singletons, with around 9.6% in the top ten. This sample was also put to use in a study of T cells of mothers and their children.

Sample: blood. These receptors all come from a woman aged 40 to 55 in good health. The CDR3 runs from the conserved cysteine through the conserved F or W. The order of the fields is D gene, clone size, J gene, V gene, CDR3 protein, CDR3 DNA. The D gene is left open where the match is weak. The listing skips clone size in some rows; elsewhere it reads once, few, many or a size class.

NA,NA,TRBJ2-3,TRBV20-1,CSAAGNTQYF,TGCAGTGCCGCGGGGAATACGCAGTATTTT
NA,few,TRBJ1-2,TRBV4-3,CASSPDRDPRTYGYTF,TGCGCCAGCAGCCCGGACCGGGACCCGCGTACCTATGGCTACACCTTC
NA,few,TRBJ2-2,TRBV7-2,CASSLGEVTGELFF,TGTGCCAGCAGCTTAGGCGAAGTCACCGGGGAGCTGTTTTTT
TRBD2,few,TRBJ2-7,TRBV9,CASSPAGGHYDEQYF,TGTGCCAGCAGCCCGGCGGGGGGGCATTACGACGAGCAGTACTTC
TRBD1,few,TRBJ2-7,TRBV7-3,CASSATGGHYEQYF,TGTGCCAGCAGCGCTACAGGGGGTCACTACGAGCAGTACTTC
NA,few,TRBJ2-5,TRBV7-2,CASTIGALVRGQETQYF,TGTGCCAGCACCATCGGGGCCCTAGTTAGGGGACAAGAGACCCAGTACTTC
TRBD2,NA,TRBJ2-5,TRBV3-1,CANSQDHLAGYKETQYF,TGTGCCAACAGCCAAGATCATCTAGCGGGATATAAAGAGACCCAGTACTTC
NA,few,TRBJ2-4,TRBV7-8,CASSPPFWVAKNIQYF,TGTGCCAGCAGCCCACCATTTTGGGTAGCCAAAAACATTCAGTACTTC
TRBD2,many,TRBJ2-1,TRBV7-7,CASSYSGGNEQFF,TGTGCTAGCAGCTACAGCGGGGGCAATGAGCAGTTCTTC
NA,many,TRBJ2-7,TRBV7-9,CASSLAHSSSYEQYF,TGTGCCAGCAGCTTAGCGCACAGTTCCTCCTACGAGCAGTACTTC
TRBD1,few,TRBJ1-2,TRBV7-9,CACSLVQGAVYGYTF,TGTGCCTGCAGCTTAGTCCAGGGGGCCGTGTATGGCTACACCTTC
NA,NA,TRBJ2-4,TRBV27,CASSPGRKNSPLHF,TGTGCCAGCAGTCCGGGACGGAAGAATTCACCCCTCCACTTC
NA,NA,TRBJ2-2,TRBV5-6,CASSLVTGAPNTGERFF,TGTGCCAGCAGCTTGGTTACGGGGGCCCCGAACACCGGGGAGCGGTTTTTT
NA,few,TRBJ2-1,TRBV9,CASSDLRTGNEQFF,TGTGCCAGCAGCGATCTAAGAACGGGGAATGAGCAGTTCTTC
NA,NA,TRBJ1-1,TRBV28,CASSDPPREAFF,TGTGCCAGCAGTGACCCCCCCCGTGAAGCTTTCTTT
NA,NA,TRBJ1-6,TRBV9,CASSPKTGLLGNSPLHF,TGTGCCAGCAGCCCCAAGACGGGCCTCCTGGGGAATTCACCCCTCCACTTT
NA,NA,TRBJ2-2,TRBV29-1,CSAVADVNTGELFF,TGCAGCGCTGTAGCCGATGTGAACACCGGGGAGCTGTTTTTT
NA,many,TRBJ2-7,TRBV18,CASSPGTNVGGEQYF,TGTGCCAGCTCACCAGGGACCAACGTAGGAGGGGAGCAGTACTTC
TRBD1,few,TRBJ1-2,TRBV15,CATRSTGEGGYTF,TGTGCCACCAGATCAACAGGGGAAGGTGGCTACACCTTC
NA,NA,TRBJ1-2,TRBV29-1,CSAEGTGAHGYTF,TGCAGCGCCGAGGGGACGGGGGCCCATGGCTACACCTTC
NA,NA,TRBJ1-1,TRBV27,CASSLSYGKTEAFF,TGTGCCAGCAGTTTATCCTATGGGAAGACTGAAGCTTTCTTT
TRBD2,NA,TRBJ2-1,TRBV13,CASSLRTSGVEQFF,TGTGCCAGCAGCCTACGGACTAGCGGGGTAGAGCAGTTCTTC
NA,NA,TRBJ2-3,TRBV20-1,CSAGPPLGRRSTDTQYF,TGCAGTGCTGGCCCTCCCCTGGGGCGACGGAGCACAGATACGCAGTATTTT
NA,NA,TRBJ1-5,TRBV6-1,CASVTGISNQPQHF,TGTGCCAGCGTGACAGGTATTAGCAATCAGCCCCAGCATTTT
TRBD1,few,TRBJ1-1,TRBV6-1,CASTSDRGNSYPMNTEAFF,TGTGCCAGCACCTCGGACAGGGGTAATAGTTACCCAATGAACACTGAAGCTTTCTTT
TRBD2,NA,TRBJ2-3,TRBV7-8,CASSLALAGATDTQYF,TGTGCCAGCAGCTTAGCGCTAGCGGGGGCCACAGATACGCAGTATTTT
NA,many,TRBJ2-4,TRBV29-1,CSVDPAGTKNIQYF,TGCAGCGTTGACCCGGCCGGGACCAAAAACATTCAGTACTTC
NA,NA,TRBJ1-1,TRBV5-1,CASRAGTEAFF,TGCGCCAGCAGGGCAGGTACTGAAGCTTTCTTT
NA,NA,TRBJ2-5,TRBV5-6,CTSSSARRGETQYF,TGTACTAGCAGCTCCGCCCGTCGGGGAGAGACCCAGTACTTC
NA,NA,TRBJ2-3,TRBV10-3,CASPLRTDTQYF,TGTGCCAGCCCTTTACGCACAGATACGCAGTATTTT
NA,NA,TRBJ1-2,TRBV10-3,CAISAQTNYGYTF,TGTGCCATCAGTGCGCAGACCAACTATGGCTACACCTTC
NA,few,TRBJ2-7,TRBV19,CASETRDSTYYSYEQYF,TGTGCCAGTGAGACGCGGGACAGCACCTACTACTCCTACGAGCAGTACTTC
TRBD1,few,TRBJ2-7,TRBV3-1,CASSQDSKGQGGYEQYF,TGTGCCAGCAGCCAAGATAGTAAGGGACAGGGGGGCTACGAGCAGTACTTC
NA,NA,TRBJ1-2,TRBV2,CASLAGGSDYGYTF,TGTGCCAGCCTCGCCGGGGGCTCTGACTATGGCTACACCTTC
NA,many,TRBJ1-2,TRBV27,CASRNQGPYGYTF,TGTGCCAGCAGAAACCAGGGGCCCTATGGCTACACCTTC
TRBD1,few,TRBJ1-1,TRBV4-3,CASSQGFGSTGQTPTEAFF,TGCGCCAGCAGCCAAGGATTTGGTTCGACAGGGCAGACCCCCACTGAAGCTTTCTTT
NA,NA,TRBJ2-1,TRBV20-1,CSARVMGLINEQFF,TGCAGTGCTAGAGTGATGGGACTGATTAATGAGCAGTTCTTC
NA,few,TRBJ2-3,TRBV4-1,CASSQSDTDTQYF,TGCGCCAGCAGCCAATCGGACACAGATACGCAGTATTTT
TRBD1,many,TRBJ2-7,TRBV29-1,CSVKRDSYEQYF,TGCAGCGTTAAACGGGACAGCTACGAGCAGTACTTC
NA,NA,TRBJ1-2,TRBV4-1,CASSQGTLQEGYTF,TGCGCCAGCAGCCAAGGGACTTTGCAGGAGGGCTACACCTTC